This T cell receptor (beta chain) emerged from a study of blood T cell repertoires in COVID-19. Across the whole study: Collection of acute and convalescent COVID-19 samples took place in the United States, Italy and Spain. PBMCs, B-cell-depleted T cells, or T cells provided the cDNA or gDNA that made up the material.

The CDR3 totals 16 residues. In germline, CDR1 is SNHLY, CDR2 FYNNEI. Deletions cut 6 bases from V and 0 bases from J, with 12 bases between. Sequencing used immunoSEQ multiplex PCR; TCRdb keeps in-frame clones, though not all of them. The profile shows about 47,000 clones, around nine tenths of them singletons. Sequencing was carried out using peripheral blood. The receptor was isolated from a human donor with active COVID-19. The donor label of this sample is uncertain. The V and J genes are TRBV2 and TRBJ1-6; D is undetermined. CDR3: CASSYGSSSYNSPLHF. For the CDR3, the DNA is TGTGCCAGCAGCTACGGGTCAAGCTCCTATAATTCACCCCTCCACTTT. Full variable domain (rest looked up from reference TRBV2 and TRBJ1-6): EPEVTQTPSHQVTQMGQEVILRCVPISNHLYFYWYRQILGQKVEFLVSFYNNEISEKSEIFDDQFSVERPDGSNFTLKIRSTKLEDSAMYFCASSYGSSSYNSPLHFGNGTRLTVT.